Presented here are 28 T cell receptor beta chains from one specimen sequenced in a study of shared clonotypes between healthy human individuals. Assay used: immunoSEQ multiplex PCR; TCRdb lists only in-frame clones, some missing. The table has roughly 1,600,000 clones, 98% to 99% seen once. The sample taken for sequencing was naive CD4+ T cells sorted from blood. Noted subset: CD45RA+ positively selected. Receptor source: a man aged 25 to 45 in good health.

Notes on this clone: This specimen includes other DNA sequences encoding the same CDR3. This chain connects TRBV9 to TRBJ2-7, with 16 bases identical to TRBD2. From germline, CDR1 is SGDLS and CDR2 YYNGEE. The length of the CDR3 is 17 residues. The trim removed 2 bases at V and 4 bases at J, leaving 6 bases unmatched. DNA of the CDR3: TGTGCCAGCAGCGTTGGGACTAGCGGGAGGGCCTCATACGAGCAGTACTTC. Encoded protein: CASSVGTSGRASYEQYF.

The chain recombines TRBV11-2 with TRBJ2-7; D perhaps matches TRBD2 (6 bases). The CDR3 extends over 14 amino acids. Trimming shortened V by 1 base and J by 3 bases, and 10 bases separated the two germline ends. Per germline, CDR1 SGHAT and CDR2 FQNNGV. CDR3 bases: TGTGCCAGCAGCTTAGGGCTAGCGTTCTACGAGCAGTACTTC. It is translated as CASSLGLAFYEQYF.

The J gene is TRBJ2-7, the V gene TRBV4-1, with TRBD2 matching 8 bases. The germline V gene encodes CDR1 MGHRA and CDR2 YSYEKL. The CDR3 covers 14 residues. V shed 4 bases, J shed 1 base, and the junction held 3 bases outside the gene matches. Here the CDR3 DNA reads TGCGCCAGCAGCCGTCTAGCGGGTTCCTACGAGCAGTACTTC. Translation: CASSRLAGSYEQYF.

J is TRBJ2-7 and V is TRBV5-6; 9 bases are a match to TRBD1. The CDR3 has 18 amino acids. The V and J ends lost 6 bases and 0 bases, in that order; junction bases with no gene match: 16. CDR1 is SGHDT, CDR2 YYEEEE, per germline. This CDR3 reads CASNSGLWTGVNSYEQYF. CDR3 bases: TGTGCCAGCAACTCCGGGTTATGGACAGGGGTTAACTCCTACGAGCAGTACTTC.

The chain has TRBV28 and TRBJ2-2, with D unresolved. Germline-derived CDR1 and CDR2 are MDHEN and SYDVKM. Trimming stripped 2 bases from V and 3 bases from J, with 10 bases between. This CDR3 has 15 residues. The CDR3 sequence is CASSLLGLDTGELFF. The CDR3 nucleotides read TGTGCCAGCAGTTTACTGGGTCTAGACACCGGGGAGCTGTTTTTT.

Note on this clone: In the same sample, other DNA sequences code for this CDR3. This chain uses TRBV6-6 with TRBJ2-1, with TRBD2 as a possible D gene (6 bases). Germline V gene data show CDR1 as MNHNY and CDR2 as SVGAGI (reference sequence). The CDR3 sequence is 15 residues long. With 2 bases removed from V and 4 bases from J, the gap between germline ends came to 12 bases. In nucleotides, the CDR3 is TGTGCCAGCAGTTACGGGTTAGCGGATTACAATGAGCAGTTCTTC. Amino acid sequence: CASSYGLADYNEQFF.

The gene calls are TRBV28 and TRBJ1-2; D may be TRBD1 (5 bases). Between the trimmed V and J ends, which lost 3 bases and 4 bases, there was a span of 9 bases. Germline CDR1 is MDHEN and CDR2 is SYDVKM. This CDR3 region has 13 residues. CDR3 bases: TGTGCCAGCAGTTTGGGACTGAGCTATGGCTACACCTTC. Protein sequence: CASSLGLSYGYTF.

This chain uses TRBV9 with TRBJ2-3, with D hard to call. The ends were cut back, 0 bases at V and 2 bases at J, with 10 bases in the middle. The CDR3 covers 15 residues. Germline V lookup: CDR1 SGDLS, CDR2 YYNGEE. This chain's CDR3 is CASSVAPSDTDTQYF. The CDR3 DNA reads TGTGCCAGCAGCGTAGCCCCGTCAGACACAGATACGCAGTATTTT.

The V gene is TRBV21-1, the J gene TRBJ2-7; TRBD1 is the table's D call and was not checked against the DNA. TRBV21-1 is marked as a pseudogene. This CDR3 is 14 amino acids long. In nucleotides, the CDR3 is TGTGCCAGCAGCACAACAGGGCTCCCCTACGAGCAGTACTTC. Translation: CASSTTGLPYEQYF.

The chain couples TRBV2 to TRBJ2-7, with 12 bases that match TRBD2. Germline CDR1 and CDR2: SNHLY and FYNNEI. Germline trimming cut 2 bases from V and 3 bases from J; bases unmatched to any gene: 5. CDR3 size: 16 residues. CDR3 amino acids: CASSEPRLAGDYEQYF. For the CDR3, the DNA is TGTGCCAGCAGTGAACCCCGACTAGCGGGGGACTACGAGCAGTACTTC.

The chain joins TRBV7-6 to TRBJ1-1; D remains ambiguous. This CDR3 is 13 amino acids long. Trimming cost V 6 bases and J 1 base, with 9 bases left between them. Per the germline V gene, CDR1 is SGHVS and CDR2 is FNYEAQ. DNA for the CDR3: TGTGCCAGCAGTGAAAATCAGAACACTGAAGCTTTCTTT. It is translated as CASSENQNTEAFF. Full variable domain (rest looked up from reference TRBV7-6 and TRBJ1-1): GAGVSQSPRYKVTKRGQDVALRCDPISGHVSLYWYRQALGQGPEFLTYFNYEAQQDKSGLPNDRFSAERPEGSISTLTIQRTEQRDSAMYRCASSENQNTEAFFGQGTRLTVV.

In nucleotides, the CDR3 is TGTGCCAGCAGCTCCTTGAAGCGGAGCTCCTACGAGCAGTACTTC. Residues: CASSSLKRSSYEQYF. This rearrangement joins TRBV5-5 to TRBJ2-7; D is possibly TRBD2 (5 bases). The germline V gene has CDR1 SGHKS and CDR2 YYEKEE (reference sequence). The CDR3 spans 15 residues. V shed 3 bases and J shed 0 bases, with 13 bases lying between them.

V and J are TRBV5-1 and TRBJ2-5, with TRBD2 matching over 10 bases. The V and J ends lost 1 base and 5 bases, in that order; junction bases with no gene match: 2. Germline V gene lookup returns CDR1 SGHRS and CDR2 YFSETQ. The CDR3 is made up of 14 amino acids. The chain's CDR3 is CASSLRTSGETQYF. In nucleotides, the CDR3 is TGCGCCAGCAGCTTGAGGACTAGCGGCGAGACCCAGTACTTC.

The chain combines TRBV30 with TRBJ1-5; 11 bases fit TRBD1. V was clipped by 6 bases and J by 6 bases; unmatched bases: 4. This CDR3 has 13 residues. Germline V gene data show CDR1 as GTSNPN and CDR2 as SVGIG (reference sequence). The CDR3 reads CACGTGGFQPQHF. Here the CDR3 DNA reads TGTGCCTGCGGGACAGGGGGTTTTCAGCCCCAGCATTTT.

CDR3 region: CASSLKGDTQYF. For the CDR3, the DNA is TGCGCCAGCAGCTTGAAGGGGGATACGCAGTATTTT. The chain employs TRBV5-1 and TRBJ2-3; possibly TRBD1 for D (5 bases). The V and J ends lost 1 base and 6 bases respectively, with 6 bases between them. Looked up from germline, CDR1 is SGHRS and CDR2 is YFSETQ. This CDR3 comprises 12 residues.

CDR3 bases: TGCGCCAGCAGCCAAGTCCCAGGGGCTCCCACCTACGAGCAGTACTTC. Protein: CASSQVPGAPTYEQYF. This rearrangement joins TRBV4-1 to TRBJ2-7; D might be TRBD1 (6 bases). V lost 1 base and J lost 2, with 15 bases in between. The germline gives CDR1 MGHRA, CDR2 YSYEKL. The CDR3 loop spans 16 amino acids.

V is TRBV7-2 and J is TRBJ2-5, with D possibly TRBD1 on 6 matching bases. CDR3 length: 15 residues. Germline V gene sequence: CDR1 SGHTA, CDR2 FQGNSA. Trimming shortened V by 3 bases and J by 5 bases, and 16 bases separated the two germline ends. The CDR3: CASSFSGVTGETQYF. The CDR3 DNA reads TGTGCCAGCAGCTTTTCAGGGGTAACGGGGGAGACCCAGTACTTC. Looking up the rest from reference TRBV7-2 and TRBJ2-5 gives the full variable domain: GAGVSQSPSNKVTEKGKDVELRCDPISGHTALYWYRQSLGQGLEFLIYFQGNSAPDKSGLPSDRFSAERTGGSVSTLTIQRTQQEDSAVYLCASSFSGVTGETQYFGPGTRLLVL.

The gene calls are TRBV10-3 and TRBJ2-4, with D uncertain. V shed 7 bases and J shed 7 bases, with 17 bases lying between them. CDR1 is ENHRY and CDR2 is SYGVKD in the germline V gene. The length of the CDR3 is 14 residues. The CDR3 DNA follows: TGTGCCATCAAAAACTCGCCCAATCCGAACATTCAGTACTTC. Its translation is CAIKNSPNPNIQYF.

The chain couples TRBV5-4 to TRBJ2-5; D might be TRBD2 (5 bases). From germline, CDR1 is SGHNT and CDR2 YYREEE (reference sequence). Trimming removed 2 bases at V and 4 bases at J, with 9 bases between. There are 13 residues in the CDR3. CDR3 sequence: CASSLRDSETQYF. The DNA for the CDR3 is TGTGCCAGCAGCTTACGGGATTCAGAGACCCAGTACTTC.

This clone was seen a single time. This chain connects TRBV18 to TRBJ1-1; 8 bases map to TRBD1. The CDR3 loop spans 18 amino acids. V was pared by 3 bases and J by 3 bases, with 15 bases of the junction left unmatched. CDR1 is KGHSH and CDR2 is LQKENI in the germline V gene. CDR3 protein: CASSPISIGQGIDTEAFF. CDR3 in DNA: TGTGCCAGCTCACCTATCTCTATAGGACAGGGAATTGACACTGAAGCTTTCTTT.

V gene TRBV20-1 combines with J gene TRBJ1-3; D remains ambiguous. Per the germline V gene, CDR1 is DFQATT and CDR2 is SNEGSKA (reference sequence). V was shortened by 2 bases and J by 6 bases, with 5 bases between the two germline ends. The CDR3 spans 11 residues. CDR3 sequence reads: CSARSQNTIYF. CDR3 DNA: TGCAGTGCTAGATCCCAAAACACCATATATTTT.

The CDR3 loop is CASSQVGLPNSYEQYF. CDR3 nucleotides: TGCGCCAGCAGCCAAGTTGGGCTACCAAATTCCTACGAGCAGTACTTC. The chain carries TRBV4-1 and TRBJ2-7; D unresolved. Germline lookup yields CDR1 MGHRA and CDR2 YSYEKL. Trimming removed 1 base from V and 1 base from J, with 14 bases in between. The CDR3 spans 16 residues.

The rearrangement joins TRBV6-5 to TRBJ2-7; D may be TRBD1 or TRBD2 (5 bases each). This CDR3 spans 15 amino acids. Germline V gene data show CDR1 as MNHEY and CDR2 as SVGAGI. Deletions cut 6 bases from V and 1 base from J, with 16 bases between. The CDR3 nucleotides are TGTGCCAGCAGCTTACTTGGGACGGAGTCCTACGAGCAGTACTTC. This encodes CASSLLGTESYEQYF.

This clone was recorded once. The gene calls are TRBV28 and TRBJ2-7; 9 bases are shared with TRBD1. The CDR3 is made up of 15 amino acids. Germline trimming cut 5 bases from V and 7 bases from J; bases unmatched to any gene: 12. Germline loops: CDR1 MDHEN, CDR2 SYDVKM. CDR3 coding DNA: TGTGCCAGCAGTCCCCGGGGACAGGGACGAAGGGAGCAGTACTTC. This translates into CASSPRGQGRREQYF.

This clone has more than one count but fewer than ten. This sequence joins TRBV2 and TRBJ2-1; D not certain. The length of the CDR3 is 12 residues. CDR1 and CDR2 (germline): SNHLY, FYNNEI. Trimming shortened V by 3 bases and J by 9 bases, and 9 bases separated the two germline ends. The CDR3 reads CASSDDVREQFF. CDR3 in DNA: TGTGCCAGCAGTGATGACGTCCGTGAGCAGTTCTTC.

The CDR3 nucleotides are TGTGCCAGCAGCTACAACAGGTGGGCGAATGACAATCAGCCCCAGCATTTT. Translation: CASSYNRWANDNQPQHF. The chain uses TRBV7-2 and TRBJ1-5; tentatively, D is TRBD1 (5 bases). This CDR3 region has 17 residues. CDR1 is SGHTA, CDR2 FQGNSA, per germline. With 4 bases removed from V and 3 bases from J, the gap between germline ends came to 19 bases.

J is TRBJ2-1 and V is TRBV28, with 7 bases that match TRBD1. CDR1 MDHEN and CDR2 SYDVKM come from the germline V gene. This CDR3 contains 15 residues. Unmatched junction bases numbered 5, after V lost 3 bases and J lost 3 bases. The CDR3 DNA sequence: TGTGCCAGCAGTTTTCGGACAGGTATCTACAATGAGCAGTTCTTC. It translates to CASSFRTGIYNEQFF.

The chain recombines TRBV28 with TRBJ1-2; 9 bases are a match to TRBD1. V lost 4 bases to trimming and J lost 4 bases; unmatched junction nucleotides: 10. This CDR3 comprises 16 residues. From germline, CDR1 is MDHEN and CDR2 SYDVKM. CDR3 sequence: CASSSYGETGGYGYTF. Here the CDR3 DNA reads TGTGCCAGCAGTTCCTATGGGGAGACAGGGGGCTATGGCTACACCTTC.